The 26 T cell receptor beta chains in this list originate from one sample, sequenced in a study of blood T cell repertoires in COVID-19. Method: immunoSEQ multiplex PCR; TCRdb's copy keeps in-frame clones and lacks some. The table lists tens of thousands of clones, approximately 83% of them singletons. Specimen: peripheral blood. The receptors shown here come from a man aged 35-49 years with acute or convalescent COVID-19.

The chain employs TRBV27 and TRBJ2-2; possible D gene TRBD1, 5 bases. The CDR3 has 15 residues. Germline V lookup: CDR1 MNHEY, CDR2 SMNVEV (reference sequence). The V end was cut by 2 bases, the J end by 1 base, with 8 bases between. The CDR3 loop is CASSLEDRNTGELFF. The CDR3 nucleotides read TGTGCCAGCAGTTTAGAAGACAGGAACACCGGGGAGCTGTTTTTT.

This chain uses TRBV10-3 with TRBJ1-4; tentative D call: TRBD1 (6 bases). Germline CDR1 and CDR2: ENHRY and SYGVKD. The CDR3 consists of 14 residues. Between the trimmed V and J ends, which lost 6 bases and 5 bases, there was a span of 13 bases. Written as DNA, the CDR3 is TGTGCCATCAGGGAAGACAGGACCAATGAAAAACTGTTTTTT. Its translation: CAIREDRTNEKLFF.

This clone has more than one count but fewer than ten. The rearrangement uses TRBV3-1 (or the pseudogene TRBV3-2) and TRBJ2-7; 10 bases map to TRBD1. CDR1 is LGHDT, CDR2 YNNKEL, per germline (reference sequence). The CDR3 is 15 amino acids. V lost 0 bases and J lost 1; bases outside the gene matches: 0. The CDR3 region has the DNA TGTGCCAGCAGCCAAGAGGGACAGGGGTCCTACGAGCAGTACGTC. Translated, it gives CASSQEGQGSYEQYV.

The chain has TRBV30 and TRBJ1-2; 7 nucleotides agree with TRBD1. The CDR3 is made up of 14 amino acids. Trimming cost V 3 bases and J 0 bases; bases outside gene matches: 4. Germline V gene lookup returns CDR1 GTSNPN and CDR2 SVGIG (reference sequence). In DNA, the CDR3 is TGTGCCTGGAGCCGGGACAGCGCTAACTATGGCTACACCTTC. Translation: CAWSRDSANYGYTF.

This sequence joins TRBV13 and TRBJ2-7; maybe TRBD1 (5 bases). Germline V gene sequence: CDR1 PRHDT, CDR2 FYEKMQ (reference sequence). This CDR3 spans 20 amino acids. Trimming took off 4 bases at V and 0 bases at J, with 28 bases between the two ends. The CDR3 is CASSSRLYSTGPPSSYEQYV. The CDR3 DNA follows: TGTGCCAGCAGCTCTAGATTGTACTCAACAGGCCCCCCTTCCTCCTACGAGCAGTACGTC.

The chain joins TRBV7-9 to TRBJ2-5; a weak D match, TRBD2 (6 bases). The CDR3 runs to 16 residues. Per the germline V gene, CDR1 is SEHNR and CDR2 is FQNEAQ (reference sequence). The V end lost 4 bases, the J end lost 2 bases, and 17 bases lay between the germline ends. The CDR3 DNA reads TGTGCCAGCAGCTCCAAGAGGGCCGCGGGGCAAGAGACCCAGTACTTC. Translating gives CASSSKRAAGQETQYF.

There are a few counts of this clone. The J gene is TRBJ1-3, the V gene TRBV27, with 9 bases aligning to TRBD1. The V segment lost 5 bases and the J segment 4 bases; nucleotides outside the gene matches: 6. The CDR3 extends over 15 amino acids. Germline V gives CDR1 MNHEY, CDR2 SMNVEV (reference sequence). CDR3 amino acids: CASSPRGTGGNTIYF. The CDR3 DNA reads TGTGCCAGCAGTCCCCGGGGGACAGGGGGAAACACCATATATTTT.

This chain uses TRBV18 with TRBJ2-3; 7 nucleotides agree with TRBD1. Germline CDR1 and CDR2: KGHSH and LQKENI. The CDR3 loop spans 15 amino acids. V lost 2 bases and J lost 1; bases outside the gene matches: 3. CDR3 sequence reads: CASSPGQVRTDTQYF. In nucleotides, the CDR3 is TGTGCCAGCTCACCAGGACAGGTGCGCACAGATACGCAGTATTTT. The whole variable domain, remainder taken from reference TRBV18 and TRBJ2-3, is NAGVMQNPRHLVRRRGQEARLRCSPMKGHSHVYWYRQLPEEGLKFMVYLQKENIIDESGMPKERFSAEFPKEGPSILRIQQVVRGDSAAYFCASSPGQVRTDTQYFGPGTRLTVL.

The chain carries TRBV11-2 and TRBJ2-3, with 13 bases that match TRBD2. There are 16 residues in the CDR3. Trimming took 4 bases from V and 6 from J; bases not matched to a gene: 7. Germline-derived CDR1 and CDR2 are SGHAT and FQNNGV. The CDR3 nucleotides are TGTGCCAGCAGCTCCCGGACTAGCGGGAGATGGGATACGCAGTATTTT. The encoded protein is CASSSRTSGRWDTQYF. Full variable domain (remainder filled in from reference TRBV11-2 and TRBJ2-3): EAGVAQSPRYKIIEKRQSVAFWCNPISGHATLYWYQQILGQGPKLLIQFQNNGVVDDSQLPKDRFSAERLKGVDSTLKIQPAKLEDSAVYLCASSSRTSGRWDTQYFGPGTRLTVL.

V and J are TRBV18 and TRBJ2-1; 14 bases align to TRBD2. The CDR3 sequence is 16 residues long. Germline assignment: CDR1 KGHSH and CDR2 LQKENI. After removal of 3 bases from V and 6 bases from J, the junction contained 4 bases not matched to a gene. The CDR3 DNA follows: TGTGCCAGCTCACCCACCGGGACTAGCGGGGGCAATGAGCAGTTCTTC. Its protein product is CASSPTGTSGGNEQFF.

The rearrangement links TRBV12-3 or TRBV12-4 to TRBJ1-2; TRBD1 matches 8 bases. This CDR3 has 13 residues. J gave up 7 bases and V 4 bases, and 5 bases lay outside the gene matches. CDR3 protein: CASSYGQGSGYTF. The CDR3 coding sequence is TGTGCCAGCAGTTACGGACAGGGCAGTGGCTACACCTTC.

The rearrangement joins TRBV24-1 to TRBJ2-7; possible D gene TRBD2, 5 bases. V lost 9 bases and J lost 1, with 15 bases in between. Germline values: CDR1 KGHDR, CDR2 SFDVKD. CDR3 length equals 14 residues. CDR3: CATPGSARSYEQYV. The CDR3 bases are TGTGCCACCCCGGGAAGCGCCAGATCCTACGAGCAGTACGTC.

This chain links TRBV30 with TRBJ1-6; the D gene is possibly TRBD1 (5 bases). CDR3 length equals 15 residues. V lost 0 bases, J lost 8 bases, and 14 bases lay in between. Germline CDR1 and CDR2: GTSNPN and SVGIG (reference sequence). The CDR3 spells CAWSVGGPGDSPLHF. CDR3 in DNA: TGTGCCTGGAGTGTAGGAGGGCCGGGGGATTCACCCCTCCACTTT.

The V and J genes are TRBV3-1 (or the pseudogene TRBV3-2) and TRBJ2-3, with TRBD2 identical over 8 bases. The CDR3 has 20 amino acids. The germline V gene has CDR1 LGHDT and CDR2 YNNKEL (reference sequence). The V and J ends lost 0 bases and 2 bases, in that order; junction bases with no gene match: 16. The chain's CDR3 is CASSQEWLRTSNGATDTQYF. The CDR3 DNA reads TGTGCCAGCAGCCAAGAGTGGCTGCGGACTAGCAACGGTGCCACAGATACGCAGTATTTT.

V gene TRBV18 combines with J gene TRBJ2-3; 10 nucleotides match TRBD2. The junction had 7 bases not matched to a gene; V was cut back by 2 bases and J by 2 bases. CDR1 is KGHSH and CDR2 is LQKENI in the germline V gene. This CDR3 region has 17 residues. CDR3 region: CASSPRASGGPTDTQYF. CDR3 DNA: TGTGCCAGCTCACCAAGGGCTAGCGGGGGACCCACAGATACGCAGTATTTT.

V gene TRBV6-5 combines with J gene TRBJ1-2, with unresolved D. Germline-derived CDR1 and CDR2 are MNHEY and SVGAGI. V was clipped by 0 bases and J by 4 bases, with 9 bases between them. The CDR3 consists of 14 residues. The CDR3 sequence: CASSYSSRSYGYTF. The CDR3 region has the DNA TGTGCCAGCAGTTACTCCTCCCGTAGCTATGGCTACACCTTC.

This clone came up a few times. The V and J genes are TRBV6-6 and TRBJ1-1; D is undetermined. CDR1 MNHNY and CDR2 SVGAGI come from the germline V gene (reference sequence). V was pared by 2 bases and J by 3 bases, with 4 bases between. This CDR3 has 12 residues. In nucleotides, the CDR3 is TGTGCCAGCAGTTACCCTTACACTGAAGCTTTCTTT. This encodes CASSYPYTEAFF.

The chain carries TRBV18 and TRBJ2-1, with TRBD2 matching 12 bases. Germline V gene sequence: CDR1 KGHSH, CDR2 LQKENI. V was clipped by 5 bases and J by 7 bases; unmatched bases: 9. The CDR3 length is 16 residues. CDR3 DNA: TGTGCCAGCTCATCATTGACTAGCGGGGGTCCGAATGAGCAGTTCTTC. Translated, it gives CASSSLTSGGPNEQFF.

The rearrangement links TRBV30 to TRBJ2-2, with 8 bases that match TRBD2. The CDR3 is 15 residues long. Germline CDR1 GTSNPN, CDR2 SVGIG (reference sequence). The J segment lost 5 bases and the V segment lost 3 bases, leaving 8 bases of the junction unmatched. The CDR3: CAWRNSGVRTGELFF. In DNA form, the CDR3 reads TGTGCCTGGAGGAATAGCGGGGTGCGGACCGGGGAGCTGTTTTTT.

A single count supports this clone. The chain combines TRBV24-1 with TRBJ2-3; D gene uncertain. Germline loops: CDR1 KGHDR, CDR2 SFDVKD. V was shortened by 4 bases and J by 5 bases, with 6 bases between the two germline ends. There are 12 residues in the CDR3. The CDR3 region is CATSDPLDTQYF. The CDR3 DNA follows: TGTGCCACCAGTGACCCCCTAGATACGCAGTATTTT.

The chain links TRBV11-2 to TRBJ2-7; D unclear. CDR3 length: 12 amino acids. CDR1 is SGHAT, CDR2 FQNNGV, per germline. Deletions cut 2 bases from V and 3 bases from J, with 5 bases between. The CDR3 DNA sequence: TGTGCCAGCAGCTTATCAAACTACGAGCAGTACTTC. Its translation is CASSLSNYEQYF. The whole variable domain, remainder taken from reference TRBV11-2 and TRBJ2-7, is EAGVAQSPRYKIIEKRQSVAFWCNPISGHATLYWYQQILGQGPKLLIQFQNNGVVDDSQLPKDRFSAERLKGVDSTLKIQPAKLEDSAVYLCASSLSNYEQYFGPGTRLTVT.

The chain couples TRBV5-1 to TRBJ2-3; D is perhaps TRBD2 (5 bases). The ends were cut back, 4 bases at V and 5 bases at J, with 14 bases in the middle. Germline V gene data show CDR1 as SGHRS and CDR2 as YFSETQ. The CDR3 length is 14 residues. CDR3 sequence reads: CASSPLATGDTQYF. CDR3 in DNA: TGCGCCAGCAGCCCTCTAGCCACCGGAGATACGCAGTATTTT. Filled out from reference TRBV5-1 and TRBJ2-3, the complete variable domain reads KAGVTQTPRYLIKTRGQQVTLSCSPISGHRSVSWYQQTPGQGLQFLFEYFSETQRNKGNFPGRFSGRQFSNSRSEMNVSTLELGDSALYLCASSPLATGDTQYFGPGTRLTVL.

V gene TRBV6-2 or TRBV6-3 combines with J gene TRBJ2-7; TRBD2 might be the D (5 bases). V was shortened by 5 bases and J by 1 base, with 15 bases between the two germline ends. The germline V gene has CDR1 MNHEY and CDR2 SVGEGT. CDR3 length: 15 amino acids. DNA for the CDR3: TGTGCCAGCAGTATCCCCTCGGGGTCTTCCTACGAGCAGTACTTC. Translated, it gives CASSIPSGSSYEQYF.

The chain employs TRBV5-1 and TRBJ1-3; 9 nucleotides match TRBD1. The CDR3 has 15 amino acids. V lost 4 bases and J lost 1; bases outside the gene matches: 3. Germline values: CDR1 SGHRS, CDR2 YFSETQ. The CDR3 here is CASSPGTGSGNTIYF. CDR3 nucleotides: TGCGCCAGCAGCCCCGGGACAGGGTCTGGAAACACCATATATTTT.

J is TRBJ1-5 and V is TRBV18; D is ambiguous. V was pared by 5 bases and J by 4 bases, with 9 bases between. The CDR3 consists of 13 residues. Germline V gene lookup returns CDR1 KGHSH and CDR2 LQKENI. The CDR3 DNA follows: TGTGCCAGCTCAACAGACAAGAATCAGCCCCAGCATTTT. It specifies CASSTDKNQPQHF. Supplemented by reference TRBV18 and TRBJ1-5, the full variable domain reads NAGVMQNPRHLVRRRGQEARLRCSPMKGHSHVYWYRQLPEEGLKFMVYLQKENIIDESGMPKERFSAEFPKEGPSILRIQQVVRGDSAAYFCASSTDKNQPQHFGDGTRLSIL.

The V call is TRBV23-1, the J call TRBJ2-5; a possible D gene is TRBD1 (6 bases). TRBV23-1 is known as an ORF, though its function is uncertain. V was pared by 4 bases and J by 4 bases, with 16 bases between. This CDR3 spans 15 amino acids. The CDR3 coding sequence is TGCGCCAGCAGTCCGCATAACGGGACACCAGAGACCCAGTACTTC. Protein sequence: CASSPHNGTPETQYF.